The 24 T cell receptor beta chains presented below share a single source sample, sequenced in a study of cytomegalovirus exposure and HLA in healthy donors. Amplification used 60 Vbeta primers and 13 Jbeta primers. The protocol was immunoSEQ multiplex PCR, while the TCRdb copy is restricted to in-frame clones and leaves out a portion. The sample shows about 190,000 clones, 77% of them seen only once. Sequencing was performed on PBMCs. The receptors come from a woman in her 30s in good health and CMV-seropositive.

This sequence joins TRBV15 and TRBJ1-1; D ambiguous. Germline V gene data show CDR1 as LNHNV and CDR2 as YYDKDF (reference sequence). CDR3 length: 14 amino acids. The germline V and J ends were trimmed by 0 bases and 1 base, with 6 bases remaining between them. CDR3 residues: CATSRDGRNTEAFF. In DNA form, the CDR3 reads TGTGCCACCAGCAGAGATGGCAGGAACACTGAAGCTTTCTTT.

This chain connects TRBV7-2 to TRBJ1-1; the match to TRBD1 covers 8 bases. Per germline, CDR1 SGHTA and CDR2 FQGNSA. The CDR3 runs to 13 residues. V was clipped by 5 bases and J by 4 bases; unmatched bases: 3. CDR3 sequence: CASSGQGVTEAFF. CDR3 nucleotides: TGTGCCAGCAGCGGACAGGGAGTCACTGAAGCTTTCTTT.

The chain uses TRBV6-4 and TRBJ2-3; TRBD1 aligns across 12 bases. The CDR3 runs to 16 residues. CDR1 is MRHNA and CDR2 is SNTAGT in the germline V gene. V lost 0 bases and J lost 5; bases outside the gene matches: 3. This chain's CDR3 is CASSDSGTGGLDTQYF. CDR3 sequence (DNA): TGTGCCAGCAGTGACTCCGGGACAGGGGGCCTAGATACGCAGTATTTT.

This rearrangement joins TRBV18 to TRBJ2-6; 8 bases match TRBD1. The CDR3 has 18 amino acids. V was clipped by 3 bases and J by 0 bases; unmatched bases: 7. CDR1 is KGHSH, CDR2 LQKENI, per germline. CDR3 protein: CASSPTAGGHSGANVLTF. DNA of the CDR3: TGTGCCAGCTCACCGACGGCAGGGGGCCACTCTGGGGCCAACGTCCTGACTTTC.

The CDR3 spells CASTRGGTDTQYF. The CDR3 region has the DNA TGTGCCAGCACTCGAGGCGGAACAGATACGCAGTATTTT. The genes are TRBV6-1 and TRBJ2-3; the D is unclear. The CDR3 has 13 amino acids. The germline CDR1 and CDR2 sequences are MNHNS and SASEGT. Trimming removed 7 bases at V and 3 bases at J, with 11 bases between.

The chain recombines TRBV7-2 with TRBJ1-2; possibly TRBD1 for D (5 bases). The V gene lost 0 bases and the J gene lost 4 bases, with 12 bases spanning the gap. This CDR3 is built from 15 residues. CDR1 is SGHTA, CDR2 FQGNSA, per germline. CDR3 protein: CASSLASLGGYGYTF. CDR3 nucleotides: TGTGCCAGCAGCTTAGCGTCTTTGGGGGGCTATGGCTACACCTTC.

The chain's CDR3 is CASSRTGLESTYGYTF. The CDR3 nucleotides read TGTGCCAGCAGCCGAACAGGGCTTGAGAGCACTTATGGCTACACCTTC. This chain links TRBV7-9 with TRBJ1-2; D may be TRBD1 (6 bases). Germline values: CDR1 SEHNR, CDR2 FQNEAQ (reference sequence). The CDR3 is 16 residues long. The germline V and J ends were trimmed by 5 bases and 5 bases, with 21 bases remaining between them.

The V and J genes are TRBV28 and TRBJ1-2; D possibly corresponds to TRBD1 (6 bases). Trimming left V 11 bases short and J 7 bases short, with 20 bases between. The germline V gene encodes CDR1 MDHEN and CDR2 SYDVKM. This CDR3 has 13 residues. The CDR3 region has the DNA TGTGCCGGGAGTCTGGGGGCGAGGAGTGGCTACACCTTC. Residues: CAGSLGARSGYTF.

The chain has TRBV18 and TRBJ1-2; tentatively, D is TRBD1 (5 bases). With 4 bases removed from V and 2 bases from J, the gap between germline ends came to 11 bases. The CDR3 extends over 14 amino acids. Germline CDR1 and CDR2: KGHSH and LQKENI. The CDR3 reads CASSQGQGNYGYTF. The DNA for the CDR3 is TGTGCCAGCTCACAAGGGCAGGGAAACTATGGCTACACCTTC.

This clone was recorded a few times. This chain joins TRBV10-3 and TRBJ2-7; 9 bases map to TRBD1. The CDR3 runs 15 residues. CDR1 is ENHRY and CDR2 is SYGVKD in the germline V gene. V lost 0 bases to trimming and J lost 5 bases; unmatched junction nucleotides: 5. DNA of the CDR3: TGTGCCATCAGTGAGTCCAGTGGGACAGGGAACGAGCAGTACTTC. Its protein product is CAISESSGTGNEQYF.

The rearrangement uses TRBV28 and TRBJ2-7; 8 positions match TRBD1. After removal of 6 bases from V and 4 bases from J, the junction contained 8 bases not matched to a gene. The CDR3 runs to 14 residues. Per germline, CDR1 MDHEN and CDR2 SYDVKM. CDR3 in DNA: TGTGCCAGCAGCACCGACAGGGGTTCGTACGAGCAGTACTTC. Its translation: CASSTDRGSYEQYF.

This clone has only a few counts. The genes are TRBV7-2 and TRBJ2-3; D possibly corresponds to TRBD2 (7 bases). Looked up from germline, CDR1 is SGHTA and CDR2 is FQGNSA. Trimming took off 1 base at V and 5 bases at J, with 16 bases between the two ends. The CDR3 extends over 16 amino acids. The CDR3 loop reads CASSLVFQGGGDTQYF. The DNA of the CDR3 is TGTGCCAGCAGCTTAGTGTTTCAAGGGGGGGGAGATACGCAGTATTTT.

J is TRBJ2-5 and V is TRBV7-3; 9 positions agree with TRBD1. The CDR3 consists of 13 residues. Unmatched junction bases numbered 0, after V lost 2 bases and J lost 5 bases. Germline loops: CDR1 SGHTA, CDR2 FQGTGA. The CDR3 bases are TGTGCCAGCAGCTTAGGACAGGGGGAGACCCAGTACTTC. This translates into CASSLGQGETQYF. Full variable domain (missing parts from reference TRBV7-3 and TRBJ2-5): GAGVSQTPSNKVTEKGKYVELRCDPISGHTALYWYRQSLGQGPEFLIYFQGTGAADDSGLPNDRFFAVRPEGSVSTLKIQRTERGDSAVYLCASSLGQGETQYFGPGTRLLVL.

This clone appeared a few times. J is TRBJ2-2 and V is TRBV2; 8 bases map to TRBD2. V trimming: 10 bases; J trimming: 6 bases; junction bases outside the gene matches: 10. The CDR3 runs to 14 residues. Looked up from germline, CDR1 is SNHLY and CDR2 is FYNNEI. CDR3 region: CATRGLGRSGELFF. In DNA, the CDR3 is TGTGCCACCCGGGGACTAGGGAGGTCCGGGGAGCTGTTTTTT.

The CDR3 nucleotides are TGTGCCAGCAGCCAAGAATCGCGGGGCGGCTATGGCTACACCTTC. This codes for CASSQESRGGYGYTF. This chain uses TRBV14 with TRBJ1-2; the D gene is possibly TRBD1 (5 bases). The CDR3 contains 15 residues. Trimming took off 0 bases at V and 4 bases at J, with 12 bases between the two ends. Germline V gene data show CDR1 as SGHDN and CDR2 as FVKESK.

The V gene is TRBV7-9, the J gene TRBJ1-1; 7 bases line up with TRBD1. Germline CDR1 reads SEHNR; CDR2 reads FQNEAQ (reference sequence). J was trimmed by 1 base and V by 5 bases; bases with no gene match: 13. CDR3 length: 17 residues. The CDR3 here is CASSPNLGQIKNTEAFF. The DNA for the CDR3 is TGTGCCAGCAGCCCCAACCTGGGACAGATAAAGAACACTGAAGCTTTCTTT.

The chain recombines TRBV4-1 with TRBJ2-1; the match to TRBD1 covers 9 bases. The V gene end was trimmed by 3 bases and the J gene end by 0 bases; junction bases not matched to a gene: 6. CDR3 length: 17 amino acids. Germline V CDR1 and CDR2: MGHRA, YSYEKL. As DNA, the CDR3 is TGCGCCAGCAGCCAGGCCGGGACAGGGAGCTCCTACAATGAGCAGTTCTTC. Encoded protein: CASSQAGTGSSYNEQFF.

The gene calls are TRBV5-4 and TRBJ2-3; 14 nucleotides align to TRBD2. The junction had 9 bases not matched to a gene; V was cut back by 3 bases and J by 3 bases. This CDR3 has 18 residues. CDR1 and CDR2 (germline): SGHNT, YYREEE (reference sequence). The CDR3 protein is CASSSMGLAGVATDTQYF. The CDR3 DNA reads TGTGCCAGCAGCTCAATGGGACTAGCGGGAGTTGCGACAGATACGCAGTATTTT.

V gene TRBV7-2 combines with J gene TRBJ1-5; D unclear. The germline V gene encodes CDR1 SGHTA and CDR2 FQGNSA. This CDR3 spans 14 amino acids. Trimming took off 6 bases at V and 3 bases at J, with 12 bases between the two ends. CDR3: CASSYDNSNQPQHF. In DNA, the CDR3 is TGTGCCAGCAGTTACGACAACTCCAATCAGCCCCAGCATTTT.

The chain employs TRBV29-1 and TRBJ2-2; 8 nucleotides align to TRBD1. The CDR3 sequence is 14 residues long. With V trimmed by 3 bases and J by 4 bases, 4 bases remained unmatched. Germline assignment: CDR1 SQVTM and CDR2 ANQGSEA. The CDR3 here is CSVERTGLTGELFF. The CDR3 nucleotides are TGCAGCGTTGAGCGGACAGGGCTCACCGGGGAGCTGTTTTTT.

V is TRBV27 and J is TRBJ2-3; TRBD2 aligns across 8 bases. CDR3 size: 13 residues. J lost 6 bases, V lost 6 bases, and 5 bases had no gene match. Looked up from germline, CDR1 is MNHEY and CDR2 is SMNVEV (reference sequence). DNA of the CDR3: TGTGCCAGCAGCCCACCGGGGGGGGATACGCAGTATTTT. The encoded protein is CASSPPGGDTQYF.

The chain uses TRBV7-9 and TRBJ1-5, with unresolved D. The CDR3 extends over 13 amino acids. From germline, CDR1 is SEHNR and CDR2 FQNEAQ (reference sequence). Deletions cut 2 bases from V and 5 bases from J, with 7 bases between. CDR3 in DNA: TGTGCCAGCAGCTTAACTTTTGATCAGCCCCAGCATTTT. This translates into CASSLTFDQPQHF.

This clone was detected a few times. The chain's CDR3 is CASSLLGQGSGNTIYF. The CDR3 nucleotides read TGCGCCAGCAGCTTACTGGGACAGGGGTCTGGAAACACCATATATTTT. J is TRBJ1-3 and V is TRBV5-1; 10 nucleotides align to TRBD1. Trimming took 2 bases from V and 1 from J; bases not matched to a gene: 3. Per the germline V gene, CDR1 is SGHRS and CDR2 is YFSETQ. This CDR3 spans 16 amino acids.

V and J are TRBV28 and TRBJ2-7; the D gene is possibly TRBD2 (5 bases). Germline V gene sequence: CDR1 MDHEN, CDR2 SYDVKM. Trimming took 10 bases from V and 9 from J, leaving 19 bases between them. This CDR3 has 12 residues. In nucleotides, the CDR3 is TGTGCCACCCTCGGACTGCGCCGGGGGCAGTACTTC. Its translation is CATLGLRRGQYF.